Sequencing of this T cell receptor (beta chain) was carried out in a study of shared T cell receptors in the human thymus. Measured with immunoSEQ multiplex PCR; TCRdb has only the in-frame clones, and not every one. The repertoire consists of hundreds of thousands of clones, with around 87% occurring once and the leading ten covering 0.0094%. This clone occurred once. Trimming shortened V by 2 bases and J by 7 bases, and 21 bases separated the two germline ends. The CDR3 runs 17 residues. From germline, CDR1 is MNHEY and CDR2 SMNVEV (reference sequence). The data also belong to a second study, concerning human thymus T cells. That source reports: Among the donors, all were healthy Finnish infants having corrective surgery for congenital heart defects. Thymus tissue was removed during corrective cardiac surgery. Gene usage for V and J segments appeared biased in thymic and blood repertoires.

This sequence joins TRBV27 and TRBJ2-1; D may be TRBD2 (7 bases). Sequenced input: thymocytes. The sequence came from a boy younger than two with a congenital heart defect. As DNA, the CDR3 is TGTGCCAGCAGTTTAGGTCCCCGGGGGGCTGTGAGGAATGAGCAGTTCTTC. Protein sequence: CASSLGPRGAVRNEQFF.